Below, 32 T cell receptor beta chains from the same sample are listed, as sequenced in a study of blood T cell repertoires in COVID-19. Measured with immunoSEQ multiplex PCR; TCRdb has only the in-frame clones, and not every one. The sample lists about 170,000 clones, around 82% seen once, with 7% in the top ten. Input material: peripheral blood. The receptors were sampled from a woman in her thirties or forties with COVID-19, enrolled during active disease.

The chain joins TRBV12-3 or TRBV12-4 to TRBJ2-1; D gene unclear. The CDR3 consists of 13 residues. Trimming stripped 5 bases from V and 0 bases from J, with 5 bases between. The CDR3: CASSPPSYNEQFF. DNA for the CDR3: TGTGCCAGCAGTCCTCCCTCCTACAATGAGCAGTTCTTC.

The rearrangement joins TRBV19 to TRBJ1-3, with D possibly TRBD1 on 6 matching bases. V was cut by 6 bases and J by 3 bases, with 15 bases left in between. Germline CDR1 LNHDA, CDR2 SQIVND (reference sequence). This CDR3 comprises 15 residues. CDR3 in DNA: TGTGCCAGTAGCCCACAGGGAGCGTTTGGAAACACCATATATTTT. It encodes CASSPQGAFGNTIYF.

The V and J genes are TRBV2 and TRBJ1-1, with TRBD1 identical over 9 bases. V lost 5 bases and J lost 3; bases outside the gene matches: 1. Germline values: CDR1 SNHLY, CDR2 FYNNEI. This CDR3 has 13 amino acids. The DNA for the CDR3 is TGTGCCAGCAGTCGGACAGGGGACACTGAAGCTTTCTTT. Protein sequence: CASSRTGDTEAFF.

The CDR3 sequence: CASSQAPYQPQHF. DNA for the CDR3: TGCGCCAGCAGCCAAGCTCCTTATCAGCCCCAGCATTTT. The rearrangement joins TRBV4-1 to TRBJ1-5; no reliable D call. Germline V gene data show CDR1 as MGHRA and CDR2 as YSYEKL. Trimming left V 1 base short and J 5 bases short, with 6 bases between. The CDR3 spans 13 residues.

The chain has TRBV9 and TRBJ2-7, with a weak D call TRBD2 (7 bases). Looked up from germline, CDR1 is SGDLS and CDR2 is YYNGEE. The V gene lost 4 bases and the J gene lost 2 bases, with 16 bases spanning the gap. The CDR3 spans 15 residues. CDR3 residues: CASSPGGGPPYEQYF. CDR3 nucleotides: TGTGCCAGCAGCCCGGGCGGGGGCCCGCCCTACGAGCAGTACTTC.

The rearrangement links TRBV12-3 or TRBV12-4 to TRBJ2-6; D is unclear. This CDR3 has 13 amino acids. Trimming removed 6 bases from V and 4 bases from J, with 7 bases in between. CDR3 nucleotides: TGTGCCAGCAGACAGTCAGGGGCCAACGTCCTGACTTTC. Protein sequence: CASRQSGANVLTF.

The chain has TRBV11-2 and TRBJ1-1, with 9 bases aligning to TRBD1. This CDR3 is built from 17 residues. With V trimmed by 4 bases and J by 0 bases, 9 bases remained unmatched. Germline assignment: CDR1 SGHAT and CDR2 FQNNGV. This chain's CDR3 is CASSSPPDRGLNTEAFF. The CDR3 DNA reads as TGTGCCAGCAGCTCCCCCCCGGACAGGGGTCTGAACACTGAAGCTTTCTTT.

The rearrangement links TRBV11-2 to TRBJ2-4, with D perhaps matching TRBD2 (5 bases). Trimming left V 1 base short and J 1 base short, with 5 bases between. Per the germline V gene, CDR1 is SGHAT and CDR2 is FQNNGV. The CDR3 contains 14 residues. CDR3 loop: CASSLAGAKNIQYF. The CDR3 region has the DNA TGTGCCAGCAGCTTAGCGGGGGCCAAAAACATTCAGTACTTC.

This rearrangement joins TRBV29-1 to TRBJ2-7; TRBD2 aligns across 8 bases. This CDR3 contains 12 residues. The ends lost 6 bases at V and 5 bases at J; junction bases unmatched: 6. Germline-derived CDR1 and CDR2 are SQVTM and ANQGSEA. The chain's CDR3 is CSVYSGIHEQYF. The CDR3 nucleotides are TGCAGCGTCTATAGCGGGATCCACGAGCAGTACTTC.

V gene TRBV29-1 combines with J gene TRBJ2-1; TRBD2 matches 7 bases. Germline V lookup: CDR1 SQVTM, CDR2 ANQGSEA. The CDR3 consists of 13 residues. The junction had 9 bases not matched to a gene; V was cut back by 3 bases and J by 10 bases. CDR3 amino acids: CSVEVSGGREQFF. The CDR3 region has the DNA TGCAGCGTTGAGGTTTCGGGGGGACGAGAGCAGTTCTTC.

The chain links TRBV25-1 to TRBJ1-5, with D perhaps matching TRBD1 (6 bases). The ends were cut back, 6 bases at V and 1 base at J, with 10 bases in the middle. CDR3 length: 14 residues. CDR1 and CDR2 from the germline V gene are MGHDK and SYGVNS. CDR3 residues: CASRGGGSNQPQHF. Here the CDR3 DNA reads TGTGCCAGCAGGGGCGGGGGCAGCAATCAGCCCCAGCATTTT.

J is TRBJ1-2 and V is TRBV9, with unresolved D. V dropped 0 bases and J dropped 4 bases, with 10 bases sitting between them. The CDR3 consists of 14 residues. The germline V gene encodes CDR1 SGDLS and CDR2 YYNGEE. DNA of the CDR3: TGTGCCAGCAGCGTAGACCAGGCGGGCTATGGCTACACCTTC. Translation: CASSVDQAGYGYTF.

This chain connects TRBV28 to TRBJ2-7, with TRBD1 matching 8 bases. The CDR3 covers 15 residues. V shed 5 bases and J 2 bases; nucleotides not matched to a gene: 8. The V gene's germline CDR1 is MDHEN and CDR2 SYDVKM. CDR3: CASSPTGTGPYEQYF. CDR3 nucleotides: TGTGCCAGCAGTCCGACCGGGACAGGCCCCTACGAGCAGTACTTC.

The gene calls are TRBV9 and TRBJ2-1; the D is unclear. Deletions cut 7 bases from V and 8 bases from J, with 16 bases between. CDR3 length: 13 amino acids. Germline values: CDR1 SGDLS, CDR2 YYNGEE. CDR3 protein: CASGSSLVDEQFF. DNA of the CDR3: TGTGCCAGCGGCAGTTCCCTCGTCGATGAGCAGTTCTTC.

The chain joins TRBV21-1 to TRBJ2-7; the table's D call of TRBD2 was not tested on the DNA. TRBV21-1 is noted as a pseudogene. This CDR3 is 16 amino acids long. The CDR3, as DNA: TGTGCCAGCAGCAAAAAATGGGGGGACCTCTCCTACGAGCAGTACTTC. This sequence encodes CASSKKWGDLSYEQYF.

This chain links TRBV7-3 with TRBJ2-1; D possibly corresponds to TRBD1 (6 bases). This CDR3 has 13 residues. The germline V and J ends were trimmed by 5 bases and 6 bases, with 11 bases remaining between them. The germline V gene has CDR1 SGHTA and CDR2 FQGTGA. In DNA form, the CDR3 reads TGTGCCAGCAGCATACAGGGTTTCAATGAGCAGTTCTTC. It translates to CASSIQGFNEQFF.

The rearrangement uses TRBV5-4 and TRBJ1-1; 9 bases match TRBD1. This CDR3 has 16 residues. V was clipped by 4 bases and J by 6 bases; unmatched bases: 13. Germline CDR1 reads SGHNT; CDR2 reads YYREEE (reference sequence). CDR3 sequence: CASSPGAITGGAEAFF. The CDR3, as DNA: TGTGCCAGCAGCCCTGGAGCGATCACAGGGGGCGCTGAAGCTTTCTTT.

The chain combines TRBV11-2 with TRBJ2-7; TRBD2 is a possible D gene (5 bases). The ends were cut back, 1 base at V and 6 bases at J, with 16 bases in the middle. Germline V gene data show CDR1 as SGHAT and CDR2 as FQNNGV. The CDR3 extends over 15 amino acids. The CDR3 loop is CASSLGLAEPFEQYF. Written as DNA, the CDR3 is TGTGCCAGCAGCTTAGGCCTAGCAGAGCCTTTCGAGCAGTACTTC.

CDR3 residues: CASSEHGNYGYTF. CDR3 nucleotides: TGTGCCAGCAGTGAACACGGGAACTATGGCTACACCTTC. This sequence joins TRBV25-1 and TRBJ1-2; D is ambiguous. The CDR3 length is 13 residues. V shed 2 bases and J shed 2 bases, with 6 bases lying between them. Germline V gene sequence: CDR1 MGHDK, CDR2 SYGVNS.

The V and J genes are TRBV29-1 and TRBJ2-1; D is possibly TRBD2 (5 bases). Germline V gene sequence: CDR1 SQVTM, CDR2 ANQGSEA. This CDR3 has 12 residues. Trimming took 4 bases from V and 8 from J, leaving 12 bases between them. The DNA for the CDR3 is TGCAGCGTTGTCGGGGAGTTGGATGAGCAGTTCTTC. It specifies CSVVGELDEQFF.

This sequence joins TRBV11-3 and TRBJ2-3; D gene ambiguous. Germline CDR1 SGHNT, CDR2 YENEEA. V lost 4 bases and J 0 bases, leaving 17 bases between the germline ends. The CDR3 loop spans 17 amino acids. The CDR3 DNA reads TGTGCCAGCAGCTCCGGTTGGTCCCTTAATAGCACAGATACGCAGTATTTT. It is translated as CASSSGWSLNSTDTQYF.

This chain connects TRBV18 to TRBJ1-4, with TRBD1 matching 9 bases. CDR3 size: 16 residues. Trimming took 6 bases from V and 4 from J; bases not matched to a gene: 9. Looked up from germline, CDR1 is KGHSH and CDR2 is LQKENI. CDR3 sequence reads: CASSPIDRGSNEKLFF. The CDR3 nucleotides are TGTGCCAGCTCTCCAATCGACAGGGGGAGTAATGAAAAACTGTTTTTT.

The chain carries TRBV27 and TRBJ1-1, with 9 bases that match TRBD1. CDR1 is MNHEY, CDR2 SMNVEV, per germline (reference sequence). CDR3 length equals 14 residues. With V trimmed by 6 bases and J by 5 bases, 7 bases remained unmatched. The CDR3 sequence: CASRYRGLGTEAFF. The DNA of the CDR3 is TGTGCCAGCAGATACAGGGGGCTAGGTACTGAAGCTTTCTTT.

V gene TRBV2 combines with J gene TRBJ1-5; tentatively, D is TRBD1 (5 bases). V was trimmed by 9 bases and J by 3 bases, leaving 9 bases between them. The CDR3 has 12 amino acids. Looked up from germline, CDR1 is SNHLY and CDR2 is FYNNEI. CDR3 sequence: CASQDTNQPQHF. In DNA form, the CDR3 reads TGTGCCAGTCAGGACACCAATCAGCCCCAGCATTTT.

The chain recombines TRBV9 with TRBJ2-3; D is uncertain. The CDR3 is 15 residues long. V shed 0 bases and J shed 0 bases, with 8 bases lying between them. Germline V lookup: CDR1 SGDLS, CDR2 YYNGEE. The CDR3 DNA reads as TGTGCCAGCAGCGTAGGACTGACTAGCACAGATACGCAGTATTTT. It translates to CASSVGLTSTDTQYF.

The chain is built from TRBV9 and TRBJ1-1; D uncertain. CDR3 size: 14 residues. CDR1 SGDLS and CDR2 YYNGEE come from the germline V gene. V was pared by 0 bases and J by 6 bases, with 12 bases between. CDR3 in DNA: TGTGCCAGCAGCGTAGATTTGGCGGCAGCTGAAGCTTTCTTT. Protein: CASSVDLAAAEAFF.

The chain links TRBV7-9 to TRBJ1-3; D is unclear. V was trimmed by 1 base and J by 3 bases, leaving 10 bases between them. Germline CDR1 is SEHNR and CDR2 is FQNEAQ (reference sequence). The CDR3 totals 15 residues. In nucleotides, the CDR3 is TGTGCCAGCAGCTTAGTCGCAGGCGTTGGAAACACCATATATTTT. Amino acids: CASSLVAGVGNTIYF.

This clone was picked up many times. The rearrangement links TRBV14 to TRBJ2-1; D is ambiguous. Germline values: CDR1 SGHDN, CDR2 FVKESK. There are 15 residues in the CDR3. V lost 3 bases, J lost 0 bases, and 9 bases lay in between. In nucleotides, the CDR3 is TGTGCCAGCAGCCACCCAACCAGCTCCTACAATGAGCAGTTCTTC. Translated, it gives CASSHPTSSYNEQFF.

The CDR3 loop reads CASSHGQGNTIYF. CDR3 bases: TGCGCCAGCAGCCATGGACAGGGCAACACCATATATTTT. V usage is TRBV5-1 and J usage is TRBJ1-3; 8 bases align to TRBD1. Germline CDR1 SGHRS, CDR2 YFSETQ. Losses at the gene ends were 4 bases for V and 7 bases for J; bases not matched to a gene: 4. The length of the CDR3 is 13 residues.

The chain combines TRBV3-1 (or the pseudogene TRBV3-2) with TRBJ1-1, with 7 bases matching TRBD1. Per germline, CDR1 LGHDT and CDR2 YNNKEL (reference sequence). This CDR3 contains 13 residues. After removal of 7 bases from V and 4 bases from J, the junction contained 6 bases not matched to a gene. This chain's CDR3 is CASNFQGGTEAFF. The DNA for the CDR3 is TGTGCCAGCAACTTCCAGGGGGGCACTGAAGCTTTCTTT.

The genes are TRBV28 and TRBJ2-2, with TRBD1 as a possible D gene (5 bases). Germline V CDR1 and CDR2: MDHEN, SYDVKM. Trimming took off 5 bases at V and 4 bases at J, with 11 bases between the two ends. The CDR3 is made up of 14 amino acids. CDR3: CASSPLQGTGELFF. DNA of the CDR3: TGTGCCAGCAGTCCCTTGCAGGGCACCGGGGAGCTGTTTTTT.

The CDR3: CASSSLQGRQPQHF. The CDR3 nucleotides read TGTGCCAGCAGCTCCCTACAGGGCAGGCAGCCCCAGCATTTT. The chain is built from TRBV7-2 and TRBJ1-5, with D possibly being TRBD1 (6 bases). Germline loops: CDR1 SGHTA, CDR2 FQGNSA. V lost 4 bases, J lost 7 bases, and 14 bases lay in between. The CDR3 extends over 14 amino acids.